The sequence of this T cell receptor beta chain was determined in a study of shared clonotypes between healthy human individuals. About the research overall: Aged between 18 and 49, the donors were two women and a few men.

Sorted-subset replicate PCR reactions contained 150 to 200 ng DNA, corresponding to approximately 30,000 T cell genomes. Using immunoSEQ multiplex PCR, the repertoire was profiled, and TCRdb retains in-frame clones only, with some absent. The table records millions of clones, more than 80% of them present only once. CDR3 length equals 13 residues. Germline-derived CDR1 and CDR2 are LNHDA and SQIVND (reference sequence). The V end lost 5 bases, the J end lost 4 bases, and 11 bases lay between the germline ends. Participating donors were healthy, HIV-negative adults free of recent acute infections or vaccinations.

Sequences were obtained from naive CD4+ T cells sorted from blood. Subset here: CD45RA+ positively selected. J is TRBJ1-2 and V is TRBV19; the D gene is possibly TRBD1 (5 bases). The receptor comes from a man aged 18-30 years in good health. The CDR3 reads CASSVRVAYGYTF. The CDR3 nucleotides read TGTGCCAGTAGTGTCAGGGTAGCCTATGGCTACACCTTC.